Following are 22 T cell receptor beta chains from one sample sequenced in a study of CD8 T cells in ankylosing spondylitis (dated by TCRdb to about 2017). Receptor libraries were prepared by 5' RACE. TCRdb lists the instrument as Illumina HiSeq 2500. In TCRdb, the public reads were trimmed at Q25 with fastp and aligned with MiXCR, with productive beta chains retained. Rows are unified per CDR3 protein, each entry keeping the most common DNA and genes. The sample table contains some 270,000 distinct CDR3 sequences; only one count was recorded for more than 15% of them. Of the sample, around 33% falls within the top ten clones. Sequenced input: blood, either unsorted or a sorted T cell fraction (not recorded which). The receptors derive from a male donor with ankylosing spondylitis or in good health (not recorded which).

This clonotype came up a few times. The chain combines TRBV10-3 with TRBJ1-5; D remains ambiguous. The CDR3 sequence is 14 residues long. The V and J ends lost 3 bases and 0 bases respectively, with 6 bases between them. Germline V gene lookup returns CDR1 ENHRY and CDR2 SYGVKD. CDR3 DNA sequence: TGTGCCATCAGTGATATTAATAGCAATCAGCCCCAGCATTTT. Amino acids: CAISDINSNQPQHF.

The V and J genes are TRBV20-1 and TRBJ2-7; D perhaps matches TRBD2 (5 bases). V shed 6 bases and J shed 2 bases, with 14 bases lying between them. This CDR3 comprises 13 residues. Germline loops: CDR1 DFQATT, CDR2 SNEGSKA (reference sequence). CDR3 bases: TGCAGTGCCCACCTGGAGGCGGCCTACGAGCAGTACTTC. Amino acid sequence: CSAHLEAAYEQYF.

The chain joins TRBV27 to TRBJ2-1; tentative D call: TRBD1 (5 bases). The germline gives CDR1 MNHEY, CDR2 SMNVEV (reference sequence). This CDR3 comprises 14 residues. V dropped 3 bases and J dropped 3 bases, with 9 bases sitting between them. DNA for the CDR3: TGTGCCAGCAGTTTGGGCAGGGACTACAATGAGCAGTTCTTC. Its translation: CASSLGRDYNEQFF.

The chain couples TRBV29-1 to TRBJ1-2, with 8 nucleotides matching TRBD1. Germline lookup yields CDR1 SQVTM and CDR2 ANQGSEA. The CDR3 covers 14 residues. J lost 2 bases, V lost 7 bases, and 9 bases had no gene match. In nucleotides, the CDR3 is TGCAGCGCATTACTCGGACAGGGCAACTATGGCTACACCTTC. Translating it yields CSALLGQGNYGYTF.

The V call is TRBV6-5, the J call TRBJ2-5; the match to TRBD2 covers 7 bases. V trimming: 2 bases; J trimming: 5 bases; junction bases outside the gene matches: 5. Looked up from germline, CDR1 is MNHEY and CDR2 is SVGAGI. This CDR3 contains 14 residues. CDR3 in DNA: TGTGCCAGCAGTTACGGGGAGGGCGGGGAGACCCAGTACTTC. Its translation: CASSYGEGGETQYF.

This clonotype was seen a few times. This sequence joins TRBV7-2 and TRBJ2-7, with D unresolved. The germline V gene encodes CDR1 SGHTA and CDR2 FQGNSA. The CDR3 runs 12 residues. Trimming took 5 bases from V and 5 from J, leaving 10 bases between them. The DNA for the CDR3 is TGTGCCAGCAGCCATTGGGGTAACGAGCAGTACTTC. Amino acid sequence: CASSHWGNEQYF.

This clonotype appeared many times. The CDR3 DNA is TGTGCCAGCAGCTCGGGGGGGAGGAGCTCCTATAATTCACCCCTCCACTTT. This gives the protein CASSSGGRSSYNSPLHF. The chain recombines TRBV7-8 with TRBJ1-6, with TRBD1 as a possible D gene (5 bases). Germline values: CDR1 SGHVS, CDR2 FQNEAQ. This CDR3 is built from 17 residues. The V gene lost 4 bases and the J gene lost 0 bases, with 13 bases spanning the gap.

The V call is TRBV7-9, the J call TRBJ2-7; 10 nucleotides line up with TRBD2. The trim removed 3 bases at V and 3 bases at J, leaving 8 bases unmatched. The CDR3 is 16 residues long. Looked up from germline, CDR1 is SEHNR and CDR2 is FQNEAQ (reference sequence). The CDR3 reads CASSLDSSGSFYEQYF. As DNA, the CDR3 is TGTGCCAGCAGCTTGGATTCTAGCGGGAGTTTCTACGAGCAGTACTTC.

This clonotype was counted at least ten times. The chain uses TRBV5-1 and TRBJ2-1; D uncertain. The CDR3 has 12 residues. The V and J ends lost 1 base and 8 bases respectively, with 7 bases between them. Germline CDR1 reads SGHRS; CDR2 reads YFSETQ. This CDR3 is CASSLKWDEQFF. The CDR3 coding sequence is TGCGCCAGCAGCTTGAAGTGGGATGAGCAGTTCTTC.

This chain joins TRBV12-3 or TRBV12-4 and TRBJ2-2, with D possibly being TRBD2 (5 bases). CDR3 length: 15 residues. V lost 1 base and J 0 bases, leaving 6 bases between the germline ends. DNA of the CDR3: TGTGCCAGCAGTTTAGAACTAGCGAACACCGGGGAGCTGTTTTTT. Translated: CASSLELANTGELFF.

This chain uses TRBV7-6 with TRBJ2-3, with D perhaps being TRBD1 or TRBD2 (6 bases each). From germline, CDR1 is SGHVS and CDR2 FNYEAQ. The CDR3 is made up of 17 amino acids. The ends were cut back, 4 bases at V and 0 bases at J, with 17 bases in the middle. CDR3 nucleotides: TGTGCCAGCAGCTATGCGTCGGGGGCGGCTAGCACAGATACGCAGTATTTT. This gives the protein CASSYASGAASTDTQYF.

This clonotype has at least ten counts. The chain is built from TRBV7-8 and TRBJ2-1, with 10 nucleotides matching TRBD1. The germline V gene has CDR1 SGHVS and CDR2 FQNEAQ. The V gene end was trimmed by 2 bases and the J gene end by 14 bases; junction bases not matched to a gene: 9. This CDR3 region has 14 residues. CDR3 coding DNA: TGTGCCAGCAGCTTACCGGGACAGGGGTATGAAGAGTTCTTC. Translated: CASSLPGQGYEEFF.

The gene calls are TRBV9 and TRBJ2-1, with TRBD2 matching over 11 bases. CDR1 and CDR2 from the germline V gene are SGDLS and YYNGEE. CDR3 length equals 17 residues. Losses at the gene ends were 3 bases for V and 4 bases for J; bases not matched to a gene: 9. The CDR3 reads CASSGQRGTSGYNEQFF. CDR3 coding DNA: TGTGCCAGCAGCGGGCAGAGAGGGACTAGCGGATACAATGAGCAGTTCTTC.

This clonotype was observed a handful of times. The rearrangement uses TRBV27 and TRBJ2-7; TRBD1 agrees at 10 bases. Germline trimming cut 0 bases from V and 3 bases from J; bases unmatched to any gene: 2. The CDR3 is made up of 15 amino acids. Germline values: CDR1 MNHEY, CDR2 SMNVEV (reference sequence). CDR3 region: CASSLSGTGDYEQYF. For the CDR3, the DNA is TGTGCCAGCAGTTTATCCGGGACAGGGGACTACGAGCAGTACTTC.

In this sample, this clonotype turned up a few times. V and J are TRBV28 and TRBJ2-5, with TRBD1 matching over 7 bases. Germline V lookup: CDR1 MDHEN, CDR2 SYDVKM. Unmatched junction bases numbered 17, after V lost 7 bases and J lost 3 bases. The CDR3 length is 17 residues. CDR3 region: CASNHRGPLMIEETQYF. CDR3 DNA sequence: TGTGCCAGCAACCACAGGGGCCCCTTAATGATTGAAGAGACCCAGTACTTC.

This chain uses TRBV6-6 with TRBJ2-1, with 8 nucleotides matching TRBD2. Germline trimming cut 7 bases from V and 8 bases from J; bases unmatched to any gene: 4. The CDR3 has 12 amino acids. Germline-derived CDR1 and CDR2 are MNHNY and SVGAGI (reference sequence). DNA of the CDR3: TGTGCCAGCATCAGCGGGAGCGATGAGCAGTTCTTC. Amino acids: CASISGSDEQFF.

For the CDR3, the DNA is TGTGCCACCAGTGCCGGTTTGAACACCGGGGAGCTGTTTTTT. Translation gives CATSAGLNTGELFF. The chain is built from TRBV24-1 and TRBJ2-2, with D unresolved. The CDR3 consists of 14 residues. CDR1 is KGHDR, CDR2 SFDVKD, per germline. The V end lost 5 bases, the J end lost 1 base, and 7 bases lay between the germline ends.

This clonotype occurred many times. The chain has TRBV6-2 or TRBV6-3 and TRBJ2-5; D is uncertain. V gave up 4 bases and J gave up 5 bases, with 14 bases separating them. This CDR3 comprises 14 residues. Germline lookup yields CDR1 MNHEY and CDR2 SVGEGT. This chain's CDR3 is CASSLSFDGETQYF. CDR3 nucleotide sequence: TGTGCCAGCAGTTTGAGTTTCGACGGGGAGACCCAGTACTTC.

At least ten counts were recorded for this clonotype. This sequence joins TRBV29-1 and TRBJ2-1, with 8 bases lining up with TRBD2. This CDR3 contains 14 residues. Germline values: CDR1 SQVTM, CDR2 ANQGSEA. CDR3 in amino acids: CSGQGTRFHNEQFF. As DNA, the CDR3 is TGCAGTGGTCAGGGGACTAGATTCCACAATGAGCAGTTCTTC.

This clonotype was seen more than once but under ten times. This sequence joins TRBV3-1 and TRBJ2-2; D gene uncertain. Trimming left V 1 base short and J 3 bases short, with 3 bases between. Germline CDR1 and CDR2: LGHDT and YNNKEL (reference sequence). The CDR3 length is 13 residues. CDR3 sequence reads: CASSQAHTGELFF. Written as DNA, the CDR3 is TGTGCCAGCAGCCAAGCACACACCGGGGAGCTGTTTTTT.

V usage is TRBV7-2 and J usage is TRBJ2-7; 8 bases agree with TRBD1. This CDR3 is built from 15 residues. V lost 5 bases, J lost 0 bases, and 6 bases stayed unmatched. In germline, CDR1 is SGHTA, CDR2 FQGNSA. The CDR3 is CASSQGAGGSYEQYF. In nucleotides, the CDR3 is TGTGCCAGCAGCCAGGGGGCAGGGGGCTCCTACGAGCAGTACTTC.

The chain couples TRBV12-3 or TRBV12-4 to TRBJ2-2, with TRBD2 matching over 12 bases. CDR3 length equals 16 residues. The V and J ends lost 4 bases and 3 bases, in that order; junction bases with no gene match: 3. The CDR3 region has the DNA TGTGCCAGCAGTTCTAGCGGGAGGGGGTACACCGGGGAGCTGTTTTTT. As protein: CASSSSGRGYTGELFF.